Each of the 6 T cell receptor beta chains below was sequenced from the same sample in a study of radiation and T cells in renal cell carcinoma. The time point was: baseline pretreatment blood. As for treatment: 15 Gy SBRT to primary tumor, nephrectomy 4 weeks later. Generated by immunoSEQ multiplex PCR, the TCRdb table keeps only in-frame clones and is missing some. The sample has about 140,000 clones; less than 90% are singletons. The sample here was blood, taken from a patient whose treatment included radiotherapy and nephrectomy. These receptors all come from a woman in her forties or fifties with renal cell carcinoma.

The V call is TRBV7-2, the J call TRBJ1-5; D ambiguous. V was trimmed by 2 bases and J by 5 bases, leaving 10 bases between them. CDR1 SGHTA and CDR2 FQGNSA come from the germline V gene. The CDR3 sequence is 14 residues long. CDR3 bases: TGTGCCAGCAGCTTATTGGCAGGTTATCAGCCCCAGCATTTT. It is translated as CASSLLAGYQPQHF.

This clone was observed once. The chain uses TRBV6-1 and TRBJ1-6; TRBD1 is a possible D gene (6 bases). This CDR3 region has 13 residues. Germline CDR1 reads MNHNS; CDR2 reads SASEGT. Trimming stripped 7 bases from V and 7 bases from J, with 11 bases between. The chain's CDR3 is CASNRDLNSPLHF. The CDR3 DNA reads TGTGCCAGCAACAGGGATCTCAATTCACCCCTCCACTTT.

This clone was recorded a few times. The V gene is TRBV27, the J gene TRBJ1-6, with no clear D. V lost 5 bases, J lost 6 bases, and 14 bases lay in between. This CDR3 contains 15 residues. Germline V lookup: CDR1 MNHEY, CDR2 SMNVEV (reference sequence). In DNA, the CDR3 is TGTGCCAGCAGTGCCGGAGCGACGGGTAATTCACCCCTCCACTTT. Protein sequence: CASSAGATGNSPLHF.

J is TRBJ1-1 and V is TRBV25-1, with 7 bases identical to TRBD1. The V segment lost 3 bases and the J segment 7 bases; nucleotides outside the gene matches: 2. CDR3 length equals 12 residues. Per germline, CDR1 MGHDK and CDR2 SYGVNS. The CDR3: CASSEGQLEAFF. The CDR3 region has the DNA TGTGCCAGCAGTGAGGGACAGCTTGAAGCTTTCTTT.

V and J are TRBV7-7 and TRBJ1-4; no definite D call. Per germline, CDR1 SSHAT and CDR2 FNYEAQ (reference sequence). The CDR3 covers 16 residues. The V end was cut by 5 bases, the J end by 0 bases, with 13 bases between. CDR3 sequence: CASSPNSLATNEKLFF. CDR3 DNA: TGTGCCAGCAGCCCTAATTCACTAGCAACTAATGAAAAACTGTTTTTT. The whole variable domain, filled in from reference TRBV7-7 and TRBJ1-4, reads GAGVSQSPRYKVTKRGQDVTLRCDPISSHATLYWYQQALGQGPEFLTYFNYEAQPDKSGLPSDRFSAERPEGSISTLTIQRTEQRDSAMYRCASSPNSLATNEKLFFGSGTQLSVL.

The chain has TRBV10-3 and TRBJ2-7; the D gene is possibly TRBD2 (6 bases). This CDR3 spans 13 amino acids. Germline assignment: CDR1 ENHRY and CDR2 SYGVKD. V dropped 10 bases and J dropped 6 bases, with 19 bases sitting between them. This CDR3 is CATTPGRGPEQYF. CDR3 bases: TGTGCCACCACCCCCGGGAGAGGGCCCGAGCAGTACTTC.